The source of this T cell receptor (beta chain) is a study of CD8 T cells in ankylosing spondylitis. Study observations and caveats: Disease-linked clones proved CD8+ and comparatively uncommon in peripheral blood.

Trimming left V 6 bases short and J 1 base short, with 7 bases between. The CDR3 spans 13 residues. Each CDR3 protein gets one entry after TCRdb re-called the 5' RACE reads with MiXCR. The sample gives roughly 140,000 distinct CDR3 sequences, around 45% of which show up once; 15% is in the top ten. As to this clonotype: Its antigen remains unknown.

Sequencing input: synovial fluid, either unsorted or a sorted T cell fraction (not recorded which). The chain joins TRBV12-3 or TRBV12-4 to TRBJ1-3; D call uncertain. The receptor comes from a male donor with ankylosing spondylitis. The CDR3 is CASRRGSGNTIYF. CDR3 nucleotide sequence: TGTGCCAGCAGACGGGGATCTGGAAACACCATATATTTT.